The 26 T cell receptor beta chains in this list originate from one sample, sequenced in a study of cytomegalovirus exposure and HLA in healthy donors (dated by TCRdb to 2016 to 2017). Receptor amplification or capture employed the immunoSEQ multiplex PCR assay. The table comes from immuneACCESS by way of TCRdb, which keeps in-frame sequences with V and J called. Part of the clones is missing from these tables; in studies checked, under half for an unresolved V gene and the rest for unknown reasons. The sample table shows roughly 86,000 clones, and 90% to 97% are seen once. 1.6% of the sample is taken by the ten largest. The material sequenced was PBMCs. These receptors all come from a man between 18 and 35 years old in good health and CMV-seropositive.

This chain uses TRBV30 with TRBJ2-2; TRBD2 is a possible D gene (7 bases). Between the trimmed V and J ends, which lost 4 bases and 5 bases, there was a span of 14 bases. The CDR3 length is 14 residues. CDR1 GTSNPN and CDR2 SVGIG come from the germline V gene (reference sequence). DNA of the CDR3: TGTGCCTGGACCCCCAGGGGAGGGACCGGGGAGCTGTTTTTT. It translates to CAWTPRGGTGELFF.

The rearrangement joins TRBV6-5 to TRBJ2-7; perhaps TRBD2 as D (6 bases). V was cut by 10 bases and J by 4 bases, with 23 bases left in between. Germline V lookup: CDR1 MNHEY, CDR2 SVGAGI. This CDR3 region has 15 residues. The CDR3 region is CATVWDFPLRYEQYF. The CDR3 region has the DNA TGTGCCACGGTTTGGGACTTCCCTTTGAGGTACGAGCAGTACTTC.

A note on this clone: Other nucleotide sequences in the sample specify the same CDR3. The V gene is TRBV5-1, the J gene TRBJ2-5; 8 nucleotides line up with TRBD1. V lost 4 bases and J lost 4; bases outside the gene matches: 6. Germline V CDR1 and CDR2: SGHRS, YFSETQ. The CDR3 is 14 residues long. CDR3: CASSPGTGGETQYF. The CDR3 DNA is TGCGCCAGCAGCCCTGGGACAGGCGGAGAGACCCAGTACTTC.

This chain joins TRBV4-2 and TRBJ2-3; 10 bases are shared with TRBD2. The CDR3 totals 16 residues. The V gene's germline CDR1 is LGHNA and CDR2 YNFKEQ. J was trimmed by 2 bases and V by 4 bases; bases with no gene match: 6. In DNA, the CDR3 is TGTGCCAGCAGCCTGTGGGGGACTAGCGTCACAGATACGCAGTATTTT. Translated, it gives CASSLWGTSVTDTQYF.

The genes are TRBV28 and TRBJ2-7; 12 bases fit TRBD2. Trimming cost V 5 bases and J 3 bases; bases outside gene matches: 5. Per the germline V gene, CDR1 is MDHEN and CDR2 is SYDVKM. The length of the CDR3 is 15 residues. Here the CDR3 DNA reads TGTGCCAGCAGTCCAACGACTAGCGGGGGCTACGAGCAGTACTTC. Amino acid sequence: CASSPTTSGGYEQYF.

V gene TRBV5-4 combines with J gene TRBJ2-3, with TRBD2 as a possible D gene (5 bases). CDR3 length equals 15 residues. Germline values: CDR1 SGHNT, CDR2 YYREEE (reference sequence). V was pared by 3 bases and J by 0 bases, with 11 bases between. For the CDR3, the DNA is TGTGCCAGCAGCTGGGGAGCCGTCAGCACAGATACGCAGTATTTT. It translates to CASSWGAVSTDTQYF.

The chain is built from TRBV5-6 and TRBJ2-1; D is ambiguous. From germline, CDR1 is SGHDT and CDR2 YYEEEE. V was clipped by 4 bases and J by 8 bases, with 10 bases between them. CDR3 length equals 12 residues. The CDR3, as DNA: TGTGCCAGCAGCCCCGCAAGCGATGAGCAGTTCTTC. It specifies CASSPASDEQFF.

The CDR3 sequence: CATSSRQASSYNEQFF. In DNA, the CDR3 is TGTGCCACCAGCAGCCGACAGGCGAGCTCCTACAATGAGCAGTTCTTC. The J gene is TRBJ2-1, the V gene TRBV15; D is perhaps TRBD1 (6 bases). The CDR3 is made up of 16 amino acids. Trimming removed 3 bases at V and 0 bases at J, with 12 bases between. The V gene's germline CDR1 is LNHNV and CDR2 YYDKDF (reference sequence).

CDR3 in amino acids: CASSLGAGDSGELFF. Written as DNA, the CDR3 is TGCGCCAGCAGCTTGGGGGCCGGGGACAGCGGGGAGCTGTTTTTT. The chain combines TRBV5-1 with TRBJ2-2; 7 bases map to TRBD1. CDR1 is SGHRS and CDR2 is YFSETQ in the germline V gene. The CDR3 contains 15 residues. With V trimmed by 0 bases and J by 7 bases, 6 bases remained unmatched.

The V call is TRBV19, the J call TRBJ1-3; D remains ambiguous. V was pared by 5 bases and J by 3 bases, with 5 bases between. The CDR3 is 12 amino acids. Germline V gives CDR1 LNHDA, CDR2 SQIVND (reference sequence). The CDR3 DNA sequence: TGTGCCAGTAGTTCACTTGGAAACACCATATATTTT. Translating it yields CASSSLGNTIYF.

This chain uses TRBV5-4 with TRBJ2-7; 7 bases are a match to TRBD1. This CDR3 comprises 16 residues. V was pared by 2 bases and J by 0 bases, with 8 bases of the junction left unmatched. Germline V CDR1 and CDR2: SGHNT, YYREEE (reference sequence). CDR3 coding DNA: TGTGCCAGCAGCTTTTCTCGGGGACAGAGCTCCTACGAGCAGTACTTC. Translated, it gives CASSFSRGQSSYEQYF. Full variable domain (rest looked up from reference TRBV5-4 and TRBJ2-7): ETGVTQSPTHLIKTRGQQVTLRCSSQSGHNTVSWYQQALGQGPQFIFQYYREEENGRGNFPPRFSGLQFPNYSSELNVNALELDDSALYLCASSFSRGQSSYEQYFGPGTRLTVT.

The chain recombines TRBV2 with TRBJ2-1; TRBD1 aligns across 7 bases. J was trimmed by 0 bases and V by 6 bases; bases with no gene match: 5. The CDR3 loop spans 15 amino acids. Germline-derived CDR1 and CDR2 are SNHLY and FYNNEI. This CDR3 is CASRKDRSSYNEQFF. CDR3 nucleotide sequence: TGTGCCAGCAGGAAGGACAGGAGCTCCTACAATGAGCAGTTCTTC.

The rearrangement joins TRBV7-2 to TRBJ2-7, with 13 bases matching TRBD2. Trimming cost V 5 bases and J 5 bases; bases outside gene matches: 9. CDR3 length: 16 residues. CDR1 is SGHTA and CDR2 is FQGNSA in the germline V gene. Here the CDR3 DNA reads TGTGCCAGCAGCGCTAGACTAGCGGGAGGTGGGGACGAGCAGTACTTC. Translation gives CASSARLAGGGDEQYF.

This sequence joins TRBV7-3 and TRBJ2-3, with 7 bases aligning to TRBD1. Germline lookup yields CDR1 SGHTA and CDR2 FQGTGA. CDR3 length: 15 amino acids. Trimming cost V 5 bases and J 2 bases; bases outside gene matches: 7. The CDR3 region has the DNA TGTGCCAGCAGCCTTCGACAGGGTGACACAGATACGCAGTATTTT. Its translation is CASSLRQGDTDTQYF.

V gene TRBV7-2 combines with J gene TRBJ2-5; 7 bases align to TRBD2. The germline V gene has CDR1 SGHTA and CDR2 FQGNSA. The CDR3 is 14 amino acids. V shed 5 bases and J 2 bases; nucleotides not matched to a gene: 5. CDR3 sequence reads: CASSPTSAQETQYF. CDR3 in DNA: TGTGCCAGCAGCCCTACTAGCGCGCAAGAGACCCAGTACTTC.

This chain uses TRBV27 with TRBJ2-7, with TRBD1 identical over 12 bases. Germline V gene sequence: CDR1 MNHEY, CDR2 SMNVEV (reference sequence). CDR3 length: 18 residues. V lost 4 bases to trimming and J lost 7 bases; unmatched junction nucleotides: 17. The CDR3 is CASSYRGTGGALAGEQYF. Written as DNA, the CDR3 is TGTGCCAGCAGTTACCGAGGGACAGGGGGCGCTTTGGCTGGGGAGCAGTACTTC.

The chain has TRBV19 and TRBJ1-5; D not resolved. Germline CDR1 and CDR2: LNHDA and SQIVND (reference sequence). The V gene lost 11 bases and the J gene lost 8 bases, with 19 bases spanning the gap. The length of the CDR3 is 13 residues. The CDR3 DNA reads as TGTGCCGGAAGTCATGGGAGGGAAGAGCCCCAGCATTTT. As protein: CAGSHGREEPQHF.

J is TRBJ2-3 and V is TRBV5-1, with D possibly matching TRBD2 (6 bases). The CDR3 is 15 amino acids. Germline assignment: CDR1 SGHRS and CDR2 YFSETQ. Trimming pared 0 bases from V and 5 bases from J, leaving 13 bases between. For the CDR3, the DNA is TGCGCCAGCAGCTTGGGGGCTAGCGAAAGAGATACGCAGTATTTT. Translation: CASSLGASERDTQYF.

The chain has TRBV2 and TRBJ2-7; a weak D match, TRBD2 (5 bases). V was trimmed by 7 bases and J by 2 bases, leaving 9 bases between them. CDR1 is SNHLY and CDR2 is FYNNEI in the germline V gene. The CDR3 consists of 12 residues. CDR3 sequence: CASKEATYEQYF. The CDR3 nucleotides are TGTGCCAGCAAGGAGGCGACCTACGAGCAGTACTTC.

The chain carries TRBV7-2 and TRBJ2-5, with 9 bases lining up with TRBD2. Germline V gene lookup returns CDR1 SGHTA and CDR2 FQGNSA. Trimming took 5 bases from V and 2 from J; bases not matched to a gene: 6. The CDR3 is 15 amino acids. This chain's CDR3 is CASSLLAGDQETQYF. CDR3 DNA: TGTGCCAGCAGCCTCTTAGCGGGGGATCAAGAGACCCAGTACTTC.

The chain recombines TRBV5-1 with TRBJ1-2; 8 nucleotides line up with TRBD1. This CDR3 has 15 amino acids. The V gene's germline CDR1 is SGHRS and CDR2 YFSETQ. V shed 0 bases and J 3 bases; nucleotides not matched to a gene: 4. The CDR3 nucleotides read TGCGCCAGCAGCTTGGTAATGACAGGGGACTATGGCTACACCTTC. Its protein is CASSLVMTGDYGYTF.

The chain links TRBV4-1 to TRBJ2-7; tentative D call: TRBD1 (6 bases). The CDR3 consists of 15 residues. V was shortened by 1 base and J by 2 bases, with 12 bases between the two germline ends. Germline values: CDR1 MGHRA, CDR2 YSYEKL. In DNA form, the CDR3 reads TGCGCCAGCAGCCAAGGGCAGGGGTGGCCCTACGAGCAGTACTTC. This encodes CASSQGQGWPYEQYF.

CDR3 amino acids: CASSLAGTGVSYEQYF. CDR3 nucleotides: TGTGCCAGCAGCTTAGCCGGGACAGGGGTCTCCTACGAGCAGTACTTC. The rearrangement uses TRBV5-4 and TRBJ2-7; 10 bases are shared with TRBD1. CDR1 is SGHNT and CDR2 is YYREEE in the germline V gene (reference sequence). The CDR3 runs to 16 residues. V shed 2 bases, J shed 0 bases, and the junction held 5 bases outside the gene matches. The complete variable domain, with remaining parts taken from reference TRBV5-4 and TRBJ2-7, reads ETGVTQSPTHLIKTRGQQVTLRCSSQSGHNTVSWYQQALGQGPQFIFQYYREEENGRGNFPPRFSGLQFPNYSSELNVNALELDDSALYLCASSLAGTGVSYEQYFGPGTRLTVT.

The rearrangement joins TRBV5-6 to TRBJ2-1, with 14 bases identical to TRBD2. CDR3 length equals 16 residues. With 2 bases clipped from V and 7 bases from J, the junction kept 5 bases outside the gene matches. Germline V lookup: CDR1 SGHDT, CDR2 YYEEEE. The CDR3 nucleotides read TGTGCCAGCAGCTTCCTCTGGACTAGCGGGAGGAATGAGCAGTTCTTC. Translation: CASSFLWTSGRNEQFF.

J is TRBJ1-2 and V is TRBV18, with 9 bases identical to TRBD1. Germline V gives CDR1 KGHSH, CDR2 LQKENI. CDR3 length: 12 amino acids. J gave up 6 bases and V 6 bases, and 2 bases lay outside the gene matches. CDR3: CASSRDRDGYTF. The CDR3 DNA follows: TGTGCCAGCTCGCGGGACAGGGATGGCTACACCTTC.

This clone was observed once. The chain joins TRBV19 to TRBJ1-2, with a weak D call TRBD1 (6 bases). The CDR3 has 12 residues. Germline CDR1 is LNHDA and CDR2 is SQIVND (reference sequence). Trimming removed 5 bases at V and 6 bases at J, with 10 bases between. The CDR3 DNA reads as TGTGCCAGTAGTGAACAGGGACATGGCTACACCTTC. As protein: CASSEQGHGYTF.